Below are 32 T cell receptor beta chains sequenced from a single sample in a study of cytomegalovirus exposure and HLA in healthy donors. The repertoire was sequenced with immunoSEQ multiplex PCR; TCRdb's copy has only in-frame clones and lacks some. The sample contains about 280,000 clones, approximately 86% of which appear only once. The source material was PBMCs. The source of these receptors is a woman aged 18-29 years in good health and CMV-seronegative.

This sequence joins TRBV5-1 and TRBJ1-3, with D maybe TRBD1 (5 bases). This CDR3 spans 15 amino acids. Germline-derived CDR1 and CDR2 are SGHRS and YFSETQ. With 5 bases removed from V and 1 base from J, the gap between germline ends came to 13 bases. This CDR3 reads CASSPGGGSGNTIYF. In DNA form, the CDR3 reads TGCGCCAGCAGTCCTGGCGGGGGGTCTGGAAACACCATATATTTT.

This chain uses TRBV9 with TRBJ1-1; D remains ambiguous. V was cut by 0 bases and J by 6 bases, with 15 bases left in between. CDR1 is SGDLS and CDR2 is YYNGEE in the germline V gene. There are 15 residues in the CDR3. CDR3 amino acids: CASSVDGKLGAEAFF. CDR3 DNA: TGTGCCAGCAGCGTAGATGGCAAACTGGGCGCTGAAGCTTTCTTT.

V gene TRBV30 combines with J gene TRBJ2-1; TRBD2 aligns across 10 bases. The CDR3 contains 16 residues. CDR1 GTSNPN and CDR2 SVGIG come from the germline V gene (reference sequence). After removal of 0 bases from V and 6 bases from J, the junction contained 8 bases not matched to a gene. CDR3 sequence reads: CAWSVLRAGGGNEQFF. The CDR3 DNA reads TGTGCCTGGAGTGTACTCAGAGCGGGAGGGGGCAATGAGCAGTTCTTC.

The rearrangement joins TRBV4-2 to TRBJ2-3; unclear D gene. The germline V gene encodes CDR1 LGHNA and CDR2 YNFKEQ. The V and J ends lost 0 bases and 1 base respectively, with 5 bases between them. The CDR3 is made up of 14 amino acids. The CDR3 loop reads CASSQEAGTDTQYF. CDR3 DNA: TGTGCCAGCAGCCAAGAGGCGGGCACAGATACGCAGTATTTT.

This clone has only a few counts. The chain recombines TRBV11-3 with TRBJ2-1, with TRBD1 matching 8 bases. After removal of 3 bases from V and 5 bases from J, the junction contained 15 bases not matched to a gene. This CDR3 has 18 residues. Germline V gives CDR1 SGHNT, CDR2 YENEEA. The CDR3 loop reads CASSFGHPWTGFDNEQFF. CDR3 nucleotide sequence: TGTGCCAGCAGCTTTGGTCATCCATGGACAGGGTTTGACAATGAGCAGTTCTTC.

V gene TRBV5-1 combines with J gene TRBJ2-7, with TRBD2 matching 7 bases. V lost 4 bases and J lost 3; bases outside the gene matches: 7. There are 14 residues in the CDR3. Germline lookup yields CDR1 SGHRS and CDR2 YFSETQ. DNA of the CDR3: TGCGCCAGCAGCCCATACGGGGGGAACTACGAGCAGTACTTC. Protein sequence: CASSPYGGNYEQYF.

The rearrangement uses TRBV5-6 and TRBJ1-5; unclear D gene. Germline V gene lookup returns CDR1 SGHDT and CDR2 YYEEEE. V was clipped by 3 bases and J by 0 bases, with 10 bases between them. This CDR3 region has 15 residues. The CDR3, as DNA: TGTGCCAGCAGCTCCGGTGCGAATAGCAATCAGCCCCAGCATTTT. Protein sequence: CASSSGANSNQPQHF. The full variable domain, with the rest looked up from reference TRBV5-6 and TRBJ1-5, is DAGVTQSPTHLIKTRGQQVTLRCSPKSGHDTVSWYQQALGQGPQFIFQYYEEEERQRGNFPDRFSGHQFPNYSSELNVNALLLGDSALYLCASSSGANSNQPQHFGDGTRLSIL.

V gene TRBV27 combines with J gene TRBJ2-2; 7 nucleotides align to TRBD2. Germline V CDR1 and CDR2: MNHEY, SMNVEV (reference sequence). This CDR3 spans 17 amino acids. Unmatched junction bases numbered 10, after V lost 1 base and J lost 5 bases. The CDR3 sequence is CASSLYRLAEPTGELFF. The CDR3 DNA is TGTGCCAGCAGTTTATATAGGCTAGCGGAACCGACCGGGGAGCTGTTTTTT.

This clone has only a few counts. V is TRBV7-8 and J is TRBJ2-7, with 7 bases matching TRBD1. Germline V gene sequence: CDR1 SGHVS, CDR2 FQNEAQ. The CDR3 extends over 13 amino acids. V gave up 5 bases and J gave up 6 bases; unmatched junction bases: 7. CDR3 residues: CASSMDRQGEQYF. The CDR3, as DNA: TGTGCCAGCAGCATGGACAGGCAAGGCGAGCAGTACTTC.

The chain joins TRBV18 to TRBJ1-2; 8 bases map to TRBD1. CDR1 and CDR2 (germline): KGHSH, LQKENI. J lost 4 bases, V lost 6 bases, and 10 bases had no gene match. The CDR3 runs 15 residues. The CDR3 DNA is TGTGCCAGCTCCAAGCTCGGACAGGGAGGCTATGGCTACACCTTC. Protein sequence: CASSKLGQGGYGYTF.

The rearrangement uses TRBV4-1 and TRBJ2-3; weak D call: TRBD1 (5 bases). Deletions cut 1 base from V and 4 bases from J, with 12 bases between. This CDR3 comprises 15 residues. Germline CDR1 reads MGHRA; CDR2 reads YSYEKL. The CDR3 DNA reads as TGCGCCAGCAGCCAAGTCGCAGGGATGGCAGATACGCAGTATTTT. As protein: CASSQVAGMADTQYF.

The CDR3 loop reads CASSQGAGDINTQYF. The CDR3 DNA reads as TGTGCCAGCAGCCAAGGGGCGGGAGATATAAATACGCAGTATTTT. The V gene is TRBV11-3, the J gene TRBJ2-3; TRBD2 agrees at 7 bases. Germline V lookup: CDR1 SGHNT, CDR2 YENEEA. V was clipped by 5 bases and J by 7 bases; unmatched bases: 12. This CDR3 region has 15 residues.

V is TRBV5-4 and J is TRBJ1-2; D uncertain. V was clipped by 4 bases and J by 0 bases, with 10 bases between them. CDR1 SGHNT and CDR2 YYREEE come from the germline V gene (reference sequence). The CDR3 spans 14 residues. This chain's CDR3 is CASSHTSANYGYTF. As DNA, the CDR3 is TGTGCCAGCAGCCACACCTCTGCTAACTATGGCTACACCTTC.

The chain recombines TRBV2 with TRBJ1-5, with 9 bases that match TRBD1. V dropped 6 bases and J dropped 6; count of bases not matched to a gene: 3. The CDR3 covers 13 residues. Germline loops: CDR1 SNHLY, CDR2 FYNNEI. CDR3 in amino acids: CASRPDRGQPQHF. The DNA of the CDR3 is TGTGCCAGCAGGCCGGACAGGGGTCAGCCCCAGCATTTT. Supplemented by reference TRBV2 and TRBJ1-5, the full variable domain reads EPEVTQTPSHQVTQMGQEVILRCVPISNHLYFYWYRQILGQKVEFLVSFYNNEISEKSEIFDDQFSVERPDGSNFTLKIRSTKLEDSAMYFCASRPDRGQPQHFGDGTRLSIL.

The chain carries TRBV7-7 and TRBJ2-2; 13 bases fit TRBD2. J lost 6 bases, V lost 5 bases, and 6 bases had no gene match. The CDR3 length is 16 residues. Germline CDR1 reads SSHAT; CDR2 reads FNYEAQ (reference sequence). The CDR3 region is CASSPGTSGISGELFF. The CDR3 nucleotides read TGTGCCAGCAGCCCGGGGACTAGCGGGATTTCCGGGGAGCTGTTTTTT.

V gene TRBV19 combines with J gene TRBJ1-2, with D maybe TRBD1 (5 bases). The CDR3 consists of 10 residues. The germline V and J ends were trimmed by 8 bases and 6 bases, with 7 bases remaining between them. Germline-derived CDR1 and CDR2 are LNHDA and SQIVND (reference sequence). CDR3 DNA: TGTGCCAGTGGGGCGGATGGCTACACCTTC. As protein: CASGADGYTF.

The rearrangement joins TRBV6-1 to TRBJ1-4; perhaps TRBD1 as D (6 bases). Deletions cut 5 bases from V and 4 bases from J, with 14 bases between. The length of the CDR3 is 15 residues. Looked up from germline, CDR1 is MNHNS and CDR2 is SASEGT. CDR3 loop: CASSTNRVNNEKLFF. In DNA, the CDR3 is TGTGCCAGCAGTACAAACAGGGTGAATAATGAAAAACTGTTTTTT.

This chain links TRBV5-6 with TRBJ1-2, with 8 bases identical to TRBD1. Germline V CDR1 and CDR2: SGHDT, YYEEEE. The J segment lost 7 bases and the V segment lost 6 bases, leaving 14 bases of the junction unmatched. The length of the CDR3 is 15 residues. The CDR3 protein is CASTASGQGMGGYTF. CDR3 coding DNA: TGTGCCAGCACCGCAAGCGGACAGGGTATGGGTGGCTACACCTTC.

V is TRBV5-1 and J is TRBJ2-7; 11 bases agree with TRBD1. The CDR3 is made up of 14 amino acids. The V gene's germline CDR1 is SGHRS and CDR2 YFSETQ. V lost 4 bases and J lost 7; bases outside the gene matches: 7. This chain's CDR3 is CASSPPGQGGEQYF. The CDR3 region has the DNA TGCGCCAGCAGCCCGCCGGGACAGGGGGGGGAGCAGTACTTC.

This sequence joins TRBV28 and TRBJ2-1, with a weak D call TRBD1 (7 bases). Germline V gene sequence: CDR1 MDHEN, CDR2 SYDVKM. V shed 4 bases and J shed 2 bases, with 12 bases lying between them. CDR3 length: 15 amino acids. The CDR3 region has the DNA TGTGCCAGCAGTTCCACAGGGGAGGCCTACAATGAGCAGTTCTTC. This sequence encodes CASSSTGEAYNEQFF.

The rearrangement uses TRBV10-3 and TRBJ2-3, with D tentatively TRBD2 (5 bases). Germline CDR1 is ENHRY and CDR2 is SYGVKD. V dropped 3 bases and J dropped 0 bases, with 10 bases sitting between them. The CDR3 is 15 residues long. The CDR3 nucleotides read TGTGCCATCAGTGACGGACTCGGAAGCACAGATACGCAGTATTTT. Translating it yields CAISDGLGSTDTQYF.

The chain combines TRBV27 with TRBJ2-3; 8 nucleotides align to TRBD1. This CDR3 region has 15 residues. Germline trimming cut 3 bases from V and 2 bases from J; bases unmatched to any gene: 4. The germline V gene encodes CDR1 MNHEY and CDR2 SMNVEV (reference sequence). CDR3 amino acids: CASSFTGGVTDTQYF. CDR3 in DNA: TGTGCCAGCAGTTTTACAGGGGGAGTCACAGATACGCAGTATTTT.

V is TRBV27 and J is TRBJ2-7, with 9 bases matching TRBD2. The CDR3 sequence is 14 residues long. V lost 4 bases and J lost 7; bases outside the gene matches: 8. Germline loops: CDR1 MNHEY, CDR2 SMNVEV (reference sequence). The CDR3 sequence is CASSSGLAGSEQYF. In nucleotides, the CDR3 is TGTGCCAGCAGTTCGGGTCTAGCGGGATCTGAGCAGTACTTC.

The chain is built from TRBV7-3 and TRBJ2-2, with D maybe TRBD2 (5 bases). Per germline, CDR1 SGHTA and CDR2 FQGTGA. V lost 0 bases, J lost 3 bases, and 5 bases lay in between. The CDR3 consists of 14 residues. The CDR3 region has the DNA TGTGCCAGCAGCTTAACCGGGGACACCGGGGAGCTGTTTTTT. Encoded protein: CASSLTGDTGELFF.

V usage is TRBV5-1 and J usage is TRBJ2-3; 7 bases align to TRBD2. This CDR3 region has 15 residues. Trimming cost V 3 bases and J 4 bases; bases outside gene matches: 8. Germline values: CDR1 SGHRS, CDR2 YFSETQ. DNA of the CDR3: TGCGCCAGCAGCTCGAGCGGGGTGGGACCAGATACGCAGTATTTT. Its translation: CASSSSGVGPDTQYF.

V usage is TRBV29-1 and J usage is TRBJ2-7, with 9 positions matching TRBD2. The V gene's germline CDR1 is SQVTM and CDR2 ANQGSEA. The junction had 7 bases not matched to a gene; V was cut back by 6 bases and J by 1 base. The CDR3 is 14 residues long. The CDR3 here is CSVNLAGPSYEQYF. CDR3 DNA sequence: TGCAGCGTAAACCTAGCGGGACCTTCCTACGAGCAGTACTTC.

The chain joins TRBV11-3 to TRBJ2-7; possible D gene TRBD2, 5 bases. The CDR3 runs 11 residues. V was shortened by 6 bases and J by 8 bases, with 11 bases between the two germline ends. CDR1 SGHNT and CDR2 YENEEA come from the germline V gene. DNA of the CDR3: TGTGCCAGCAGGGGTAGCGAAAAGCAGTACTTC. This gives the protein CASRGSEKQYF.

This rearrangement joins TRBV30 to TRBJ2-1; TRBD1 agrees at 12 bases. This CDR3 spans 17 amino acids. Trimming removed 2 bases from V and 6 bases from J; junction bases left unmatched: 11. Germline loops: CDR1 GTSNPN, CDR2 SVGIG (reference sequence). The CDR3 DNA sequence: TGTGCCTGGAGTTACTTTCCGGGACAGGGGGCGTTCAATGAGCAGTTCTTC. Amino acid sequence: CAWSYFPGQGAFNEQFF. Together with reference TRBV30 and TRBJ2-1, the CDR3 gives the full variable domain: SQTIHQWPATLVQPVGSPLSLECTVEGTSNPNLYWYRQAAGRGLQLLFYSVGIGQISSEVPQNLSASRPQDRQFILSSKKLLLSDSGFYLCAWSYFPGQGAFNEQFFGPGTRLTVL.

With respect to this clone: The identical CDR3 is also encoded by other nucleotide sequences in the sample. The chain combines TRBV4-3 with TRBJ2-5; D might be TRBD2 (5 bases). Trimming cost V 0 bases and J 4 bases, with 9 bases left between them. CDR3 length: 14 residues. In germline, CDR1 is LGHNA, CDR2 YSLEER. In DNA form, the CDR3 reads TGCGCCAGCAGCCAAGATAGAGGGTTAGAGACCCAGTACTTC. It encodes CASSQDRGLETQYF.

The gene calls are TRBV27 and TRBJ2-1; 8 nucleotides align to TRBD1. After removal of 3 bases from V and 2 bases from J, the junction contained 3 bases not matched to a gene. The germline CDR1 and CDR2 sequences are MNHEY and SMNVEV (reference sequence). The CDR3 runs to 15 residues. The CDR3 protein is CASSFPGQAYNEQFF. CDR3 sequence (DNA): TGTGCCAGCAGTTTCCCGGGACAGGCCTACAATGAGCAGTTCTTC.

The chain recombines TRBV11-2 with TRBJ1-4; TRBD1 agrees at 10 bases. In germline, CDR1 is SGHAT, CDR2 FQNNGV. The length of the CDR3 is 16 residues. After removal of 1 base from V and 5 bases from J, the junction contained 4 bases not matched to a gene. CDR3 DNA: TGTGCCAGCAGCTTAGCGGGACAGGGGAGGAATGAAAAACTGTTTTTT. Amino acids: CASSLAGQGRNEKLFF.

The CDR3 DNA sequence: TGTGCCAGCAGTGAATGGGGGGCCGGGGAGCTGTTTTTT. Translated: CASSEWGAGELFF. The J gene is TRBJ2-2, the V gene TRBV25-1; tentative D call: TRBD2 (6 bases). This CDR3 spans 13 amino acids. Germline CDR1 and CDR2: MGHDK and SYGVNS. V lost 1 base, J lost 6 bases, and 6 bases lay in between.